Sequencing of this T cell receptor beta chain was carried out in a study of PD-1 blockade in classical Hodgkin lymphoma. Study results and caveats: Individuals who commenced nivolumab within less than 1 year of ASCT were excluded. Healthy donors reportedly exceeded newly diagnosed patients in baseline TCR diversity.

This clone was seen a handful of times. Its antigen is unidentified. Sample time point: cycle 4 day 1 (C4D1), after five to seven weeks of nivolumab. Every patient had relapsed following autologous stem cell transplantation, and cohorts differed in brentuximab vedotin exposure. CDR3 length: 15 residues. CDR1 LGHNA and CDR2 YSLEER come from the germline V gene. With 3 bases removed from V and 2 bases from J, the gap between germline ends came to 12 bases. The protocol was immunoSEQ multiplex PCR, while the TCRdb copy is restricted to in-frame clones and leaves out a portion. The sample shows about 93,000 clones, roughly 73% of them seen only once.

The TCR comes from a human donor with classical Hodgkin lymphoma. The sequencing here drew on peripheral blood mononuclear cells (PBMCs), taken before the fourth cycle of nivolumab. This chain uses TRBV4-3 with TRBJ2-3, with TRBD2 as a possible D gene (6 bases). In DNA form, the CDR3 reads TGCGCCAGCAGCCATCGTAGCGGTTTCACAGATACGCAGTATTTT. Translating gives CASSHRSGFTDTQYF.